This is a list of T cell receptor beta chains from one sample in a study of blood T cell repertoires in COVID-19. Profiled with immunoSEQ multiplex PCR; TCRdb holds only in-frame clones, not every one. The table shows some 460,000 clones, with about 89% occurring only once. Sequenced material: peripheral blood. These receptors came from a woman aged 25 to 45 with acute or convalescent COVID-19. The CDR3 runs from the conserved cysteine through the conserved F or W. The D gene is left open where the match is weak. Part of the rows lack a size; the others show once, few, many or a class for expanded clones.

V: TRBV29-1; D: TRBD1; J: TRBJ1-6; size: -; DNA: TGCAGCGTTACCATCCTATCGACAGGGCCGGGGTCACCCCTCCACTTT; CDR3: CSVTILSTGPGSPLHF
V: TRBV5-8; D: -; J: TRBJ2-5; size: -; DNA: TGTGCCAGCAGCTTGAGGAGGGGCGGGCAAGAGACCCAGTACTTC; CDR3: CASSLRRGGQETQYF
V: TRBV11-3; D: -; J: TRBJ1-2; size: -; DNA: TGTGCCAGCAGCTTAGAGAGCGGGATAGGCTATGGCTACACCTTC; CDR3: CASSLESGIGYGYTF
V: TRBV7-9; D: -; J: TRBJ2-1; size: -; DNA: TGTGCCAGCAGCTTAACCAGCTTATTTAGCGCTAAGTTCTTC; CDR3: CASSLTSLFSAKFF
V: TRBV6-1; D: -; J: TRBJ1-1; size: few; DNA: TGTGCCAGCAGTGAACAGACAGGTGTGGCTTTCTTT; CDR3: CASSEQTGVAFF
V: TRBV15; D: TRBD1; J: TRBJ2-4; size: -; DNA: TGTGCCACCAGCTCCATATGGACAGGCGAATACTTC; CDR3: CATSSIWTGEYF
V: TRBV7-9; D: -; J: TRBJ1-3; size: once; DNA: TGTGCCAGCAGCTTATGGCAGCGCAACTCTGGAAACACCATATATTTT; CDR3: CASSLWQRNSGNTIYF
V: TRBV29-1; D: -; J: TRBJ2-2; size: -; DNA: TGCAGCGTTGTCGAGGACAGGAACACCGGGGAGCTGTTTTTT; CDR3: CSVVEDRNTGELFF
V: TRBV28; D: TRBD1; J: TRBJ1-1; size: once; DNA: TGTGCCAGCAGTTTAGAAGACAGGGTCAACACTGAAGCTTTCTTT; CDR3: CASSLEDRVNTEAFF
V: TRBV6-6; D: TRBD1; J: TRBJ1-2; size: -; DNA: TGTGCCAGCAGTCAGACAGGGGGCGCGTCGTCGCTCAATGGCTACACCTTC; CDR3: CASSQTGGASSLNGYTF
V: TRBV6-5; D: TRBD1; J: TRBJ1-2; size: -; DNA: TGTGCCAGCAGAAACGCGGGACAGGGGGGCTACACCTTC; CDR3: CASRNAGQGGYTF